Presented here are 12 T cell receptor beta chains from one specimen sequenced in a study of shared clonotypes between healthy human individuals. Clones were read by immunoSEQ multiplex PCR, and TCRdb kept only the in-frame ones, dropping some. The repertoire holds about 1 million clones, with about 84% as singletons. Material: memory CD4+ T cells from PBMCs. Noted subset: CD45RA-negative fraction. Receptors originate from a man between 18 and 35 years old in good health. Some clones in this sample may be carry-over from other donors' samples.

The chain links TRBV11-2 to TRBJ2-2; 12 nucleotides match TRBD2. CDR3 length: 16 residues. V lost 5 bases, J lost 7 bases, and 8 bases stayed unmatched. Germline-derived CDR1 and CDR2 are SGHAT and FQNNGV. The CDR3 loop reads CASSDGTSGYGGELFF. Here the CDR3 DNA reads TGTGCCAGCAGCGACGGGACTAGCGGGTACGGCGGGGAGCTGTTTTTT.

This chain links TRBV20-1 with TRBJ1-3; D uncertain. Germline-derived CDR1 and CDR2 are DFQATT and SNEGSKA (reference sequence). V lost 5 bases and J 4 bases, leaving 6 bases between the germline ends. The CDR3 is 11 residues long. The CDR3 DNA follows: TGCAGTGCTGGGGTGGGAAACACCATATATTTT. Translated, it gives CSAGVGNTIYF.

This clone was observed a few times. This sequence joins TRBV6-5 and TRBJ1-1; D gene ambiguous. Trimming left V 0 bases short and J 0 bases short, with 11 bases between. The CDR3 is 16 amino acids. Per the germline V gene, CDR1 is MNHEY and CDR2 is SVGAGI. Here the CDR3 reads CASSYSARQLNTEAFF. The DNA of the CDR3 is TGTGCCAGCAGTTACTCTGCTCGGCAGTTGAACACTGAAGCTTTCTTT.

J is TRBJ1-2 and V is TRBV9, with D possibly TRBD1 on 5 matching bases. In germline, CDR1 is SGDLS, CDR2 YYNGEE. V gave up 4 bases and J gave up 7 bases, with 17 bases separating them. This CDR3 has 14 residues. The CDR3, as DNA: TGTGCCAGCAGCCCGCGCCTCACAGGTTCTGGCTACACCTTC. Amino acids: CASSPRLTGSGYTF.

The CDR3 loop is CATQYREDQFF. The CDR3 DNA reads TGTGCCACTCAATACAGGGAAGACCAGTTCTTC. The V and J genes are TRBV10-3 and TRBJ2-1; weak D call: TRBD1 (6 bases). The CDR3 is made up of 11 amino acids. V lost 10 bases and J lost 13, with 17 bases in between. CDR1 ENHRY and CDR2 SYGVKD come from the germline V gene.

The chain joins TRBV27 to TRBJ1-5, with TRBD1 identical over 9 bases. CDR1 is MNHEY, CDR2 SMNVEV, per germline (reference sequence). The CDR3 length is 15 residues. V was clipped by 6 bases and J by 5 bases; unmatched bases: 8. The CDR3 here is CASRTGTGRDQPQHF. DNA for the CDR3: TGTGCCAGCAGGACTGGGACAGGGAGGGATCAGCCCCAGCATTTT.

The rearrangement uses TRBV18 and TRBJ1-1, with a possible D match to TRBD1 (5 bases). The CDR3 extends over 15 amino acids. The V end lost 4 bases, the J end lost 5 bases, and 17 bases lay between the germline ends. Germline V gene data show CDR1 as KGHSH and CDR2 as LQKENI. The CDR3 is CASSLNDAGGTEAFF. The CDR3 coding sequence is TGTGCCAGCTCACTAAACGACGCGGGGGGGACTGAAGCTTTCTTT.

The rearrangement joins TRBV5-1 to TRBJ2-4, with 9 positions matching TRBD1. The length of the CDR3 is 15 residues. The V segment lost 4 bases and the J segment 8 bases; nucleotides outside the gene matches: 10. CDR1 is SGHRS and CDR2 is YFSETQ in the germline V gene. CDR3 amino acids: CASSAGQGLADIQYF. CDR3 nucleotides: TGCGCCAGCAGCGCCGGACAGGGGCTAGCGGACATTCAGTACTTC.

J is TRBJ1-5 and V is TRBV19; D is perhaps TRBD1 (5 bases). The CDR3 contains 16 residues. The germline gives CDR1 LNHDA, CDR2 SQIVND (reference sequence). The V and J ends lost 1 base and 2 bases respectively, with 12 bases between them. The chain's CDR3 is CASSIGGSKGNQPQHF. CDR3 bases: TGTGCCAGTAGTATAGGGGGGTCCAAGGGCAATCAGCCCCAGCATTTT.

This chain connects TRBV15 to TRBJ2-5; TRBD1 is a possible D gene (5 bases). The germline CDR1 and CDR2 sequences are LNHNV and YYDKDF (reference sequence). V was clipped by 0 bases and J by 4 bases, with 18 bases between them. CDR3 length equals 17 residues. In nucleotides, the CDR3 is TGTGCCACCAGCAGAGATTTAGGCAGGGTTTATGCAGAGACCCAGTACTTC. It encodes CATSRDLGRVYAETQYF.

The chain has TRBV11-3 and TRBJ2-1, with TRBD2 identical over 7 bases. V was pared by 0 bases and J by 4 bases, with 0 bases of the junction left unmatched. Germline V CDR1 and CDR2: SGHNT, YENEEA. The length of the CDR3 is 14 residues. In nucleotides, the CDR3 is TGTGCCAGCAGCTTAGAGGGGGGGTACAATGAGCAGTTCTTC. This translates into CASSLEGGYNEQFF.

This clone has just one count. The chain carries TRBV7-2 and TRBJ1-2, with a weak D call TRBD1 (5 bases). V lost 5 bases, J lost 4 bases, and 11 bases lay in between. This CDR3 comprises 13 residues. CDR1 is SGHTA, CDR2 FQGNSA, per germline. For the CDR3, the DNA is TGTGCCAGCAGCCTGGACGGGACCTATGGCTACACCTTC. As protein: CASSLDGTYGYTF.